This is a list of T cell receptor beta chains from one sample in a study of T cell responses to AZD1222 COVID-19 vaccine. Clones were read by immunoSEQ multiplex PCR, and TCRdb kept only the in-frame ones, dropping some. The data show roughly 130,000 clones, 94% seen once. The sequencing here drew on peripheral blood, taken on day 0 of AZD1222 vaccination. Receptor source: an adult in good health. The CDR3 runs from the conserved cysteine through the conserved F or W. Each record gives: J gene, clone size, D gene, V gene, CDR3 protein, CDR3 DNA. The D gene is left open where the match is weak. Clone sizes are given selectively: once, few, many, or a class where the clone is expanded.

TRBJ2-7 NA NA TRBV19 CASSIVLQGGQYF TGTGCCAGTAGTATTGTTCTCCAGGGAGGGCAGTACTTC
TRBJ2-5 NA NA TRBV30 CAWRTGAQETQYF TGTGCCTGGAGGACGGGTGCCCAAGAGACCCAGTACTTC
TRBJ1-1 NA TRBD1 TRBV7-8 CASSSDRARTEAFF TGTGCCAGCAGTTCGGACAGGGCAAGAACTGAAGCTTTCTTT
TRBJ2-1 NA TRBD2 TRBV5-4 CASSLAGRADEQFF TGTGCCAGCAGCTTGGCCGGGAGGGCCGATGAGCAGTTCTTC
TRBJ2-3 once NA TRBV4-1 CASSQTWDTQYF TGCGCCAGCAGTCAGACGTGGGATACGCAGTATTTT
TRBJ2-2 NA TRBD2 TRBV11-3 CASSLRLAGVQAGELFF TGTGCCAGCAGCCTTCGACTAGCGGGGGTCCAGGCCGGGGAGCTGTTTTTT
TRBJ1-1 NA NA TRBV7-3 CASSPGLLMNTEAFF TGTGCCAGCAGCCCAGGGTTATTAATGAACACTGAAGCTTTCTTT
TRBJ1-2 NA NA TRBV12-3/TRBV12-4 CASSLREIYGYTF TGTGCCAGCAGTTTGAGGGAAATCTATGGCTACACCTTC
TRBJ1-1 NA NA TRBV2 CASIQGMDTEAFF TGTGCCAGCATACAGGGTATGGACACTGAAGCTTTCTTT
TRBJ1-1 NA TRBD1 TRBV27 CASSLSGTGSTEAFF TGTGCCAGCAGTTTATCCGGGACAGGGTCCACTGAAGCTTTCTTT